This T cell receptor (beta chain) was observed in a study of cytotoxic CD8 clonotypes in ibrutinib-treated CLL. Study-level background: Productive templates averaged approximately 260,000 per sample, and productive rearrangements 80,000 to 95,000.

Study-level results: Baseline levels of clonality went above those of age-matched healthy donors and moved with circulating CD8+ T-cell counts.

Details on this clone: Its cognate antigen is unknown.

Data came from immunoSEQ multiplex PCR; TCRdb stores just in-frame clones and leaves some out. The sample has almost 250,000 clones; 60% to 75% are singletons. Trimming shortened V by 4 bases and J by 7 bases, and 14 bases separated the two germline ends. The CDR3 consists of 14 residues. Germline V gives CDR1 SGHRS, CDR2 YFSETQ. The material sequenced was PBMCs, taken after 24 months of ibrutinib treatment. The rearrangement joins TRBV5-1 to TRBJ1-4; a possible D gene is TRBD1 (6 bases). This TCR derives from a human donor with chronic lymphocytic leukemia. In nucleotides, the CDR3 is TGCGCCAGCAGCCCAACCCAGGACAGTGAAAAACTGTTTTTT. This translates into CASSPTQDSEKLFF.